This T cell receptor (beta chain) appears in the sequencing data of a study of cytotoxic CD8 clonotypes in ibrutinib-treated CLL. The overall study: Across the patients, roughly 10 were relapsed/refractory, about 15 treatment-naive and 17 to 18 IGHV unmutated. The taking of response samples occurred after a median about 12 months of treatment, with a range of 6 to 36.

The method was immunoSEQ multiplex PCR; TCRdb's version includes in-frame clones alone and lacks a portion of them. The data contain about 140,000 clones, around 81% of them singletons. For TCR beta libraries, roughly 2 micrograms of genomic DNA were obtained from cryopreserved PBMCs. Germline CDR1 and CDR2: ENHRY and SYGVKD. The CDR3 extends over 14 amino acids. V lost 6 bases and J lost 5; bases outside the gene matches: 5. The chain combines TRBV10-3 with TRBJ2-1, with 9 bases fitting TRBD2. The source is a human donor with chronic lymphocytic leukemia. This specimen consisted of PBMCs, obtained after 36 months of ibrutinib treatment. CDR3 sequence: CAIRERGADNEQFF. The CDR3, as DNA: TGTGCCATCAGAGAGCGGGGGGCGGACAATGAGCAGTTCTTC.